Listed here are 27 T cell receptor beta chains from one sample, sequenced in a study of Graves' ophthalmopathy and Graves' hyperthyroidism. The authors amplified TCR beta CDR3 regions, and they did so from RNA transcripts for repertoire sequencing. First-round RT-PCR with HTBI primers preceded a second-round multiplex PCR. MiXCR was run by TCRdb on the multiplex PCR reads, yielding one entry per CDR3 protein. The sample records about 740,000 distinct CDR3 sequences, approximately 40% being singletons. Material: peripheral blood. These TCRs come from an adult man with Graves' ophthalmopathy.

As for this clonotype: Germline is not matched at one junction end, which may reflect a read error. This rearrangement joins TRBV7-9 to TRBJ2-7; a weak D match, TRBD2 (5 bases). The CDR3 consists of 16 residues. CDR1 is SEHNR, CDR2 FQNEAQ, per germline (reference sequence). CDR3 residues: CAGSQDSASSSYEQYF. For the CDR3, the DNA is TGTGCCGGCAGCCAAGACTCAGCTAGCTCCTCCTACGAGCAGTACTTC.

Note on this clonotype: Mismatch with germline at one junction end may stem from a read error. The chain carries TRBV7-9 and TRBJ2-2, with 7 bases that match TRBD2. This CDR3 spans 15 amino acids. Germline values: CDR1 SEHNR, CDR2 FQNEAQ (reference sequence). CDR3 coding DNA: TGTGCCAGCAGTCCCAGCGGGATGAACACCGGGGAGCTGTTCTTT. It is translated as CASSPSGMNTGELFF.

This clonotype showed up just a few times. The CDR3: CASSQDVLPRTQYF. The DNA for the CDR3 is TGTGCCAGCAGCCAAGATGTCCTACCGAGGACCCAGTACTTC. This chain uses TRBV3-1 with TRBJ2-5; D remains ambiguous. V was trimmed by 0 bases and J by 7 bases, leaving 12 bases between them. This CDR3 spans 14 amino acids. Looked up from germline, CDR1 is LGHDT and CDR2 is YNNKEL (reference sequence).

Points on this clonotype: A read error is possible here, since a much larger clone lies one base away. CDR3 loop: CSVEEGGRGHGYTF. DNA for the CDR3: TGCAGCGTTGAAGAAGGCGGTAGAGGCCATGGCTACACCTTC. The V and J genes are TRBV29-1 and TRBJ1-2; D call uncertain. In germline, CDR1 is SQVTM, CDR2 ANQGSEA. The CDR3 is 14 residues long. The ends were cut back, 0 bases at V and 6 bases at J, with 14 bases in the middle.

The genes are TRBV12-3 or TRBV12-4 and TRBJ2-7, with a weak D call TRBD2 (6 bases). This CDR3 region has 15 residues. Trimming took off 8 bases at V and 0 bases at J, with 17 bases between the two ends. The CDR3 DNA sequence: TGTGCCAGCGCATCCCGAGGGGAGGCCTCCTACGAGCAGTACTTC. This encodes CASASRGEASYEQYF.

The chain joins TRBV2 to TRBJ2-5; 9 nucleotides agree with TRBD1. The J segment lost 7 bases and the V segment lost 6 bases, leaving 9 bases of the junction unmatched. The germline V gene encodes CDR1 SNHLY and CDR2 FYNNEI. The CDR3 loop spans 14 amino acids. The CDR3 bases are TGTGCCAGCAGCGAGGACAGGGGCAGGTCGACCCAGTACTTC. It is translated as CASSEDRGRSTQYF.

The J gene is TRBJ2-2, the V gene TRBV2; perhaps TRBD1 as D (7 bases). The CDR3 length is 16 residues. Per the germline V gene, CDR1 is SNHLY and CDR2 is FYNNEI. Trimming shortened V by 6 bases and J by 5 bases, and 19 bases separated the two germline ends. CDR3 nucleotide sequence: TGTGCCAGCAGCCAAGTCGGGCAGGGGGGTACCGGGGAGCTGTTTTTT. Translating it yields CASSQVGQGGTGELFF.

At least ten counts were recorded for this clonotype. The chain recombines TRBV19 with TRBJ1-2, with D perhaps matching TRBD1 (6 bases). Trimming shortened V by 9 bases and J by 4 bases, and 18 bases separated the two germline ends. Germline values: CDR1 LNHDA, CDR2 SQIVND (reference sequence). The CDR3 is 14 amino acids. The CDR3 is CARGSGGRRYGYTF. The CDR3, as DNA: TGTGCCAGAGGATCCGGGGGGCGTCGCTATGGCTACACCTTC.

This clonotype has a count of ten or more. The chain carries TRBV7-9 and TRBJ1-6; tentative D call: TRBD1 (5 bases). Germline V gene sequence: CDR1 SEHNR, CDR2 FQNEAQ (reference sequence). V lost 8 bases to trimming and J lost 14 bases, with 22 bases between them. This CDR3 comprises 14 residues. The CDR3 DNA sequence: TGTGCCAGCCGACCTTACTCGGGGGATATGACCCTCCACTTT. Residues: CASRPYSGDMTLHF.

This clonotype was picked up a small number of times. This chain joins TRBV6-6 and TRBJ1-1, with D hard to call. Germline CDR1 reads MNHNY; CDR2 reads SVGAGI (reference sequence). Trimming pared 0 bases from V and 1 base from J, leaving 9 bases between. This CDR3 contains 15 residues. The CDR3 protein is CASSYSGSANTEAFF. The DNA of the CDR3 is TGTGCCAGCAGTTACTCGGGTTCGGCGAACACTGAAGCTTTCTTT.

This clonotype has at least ten counts. The V gene is TRBV29-1, the J gene TRBJ1-5; 7 bases are shared with TRBD1. V was clipped by 4 bases and J by 6 bases; unmatched bases: 3. The CDR3 covers 12 residues. Germline V gives CDR1 SQVTM, CDR2 ANQGSEA. The DNA of the CDR3 is TGCAGCGTTGGACAGGGATCTCAGCCCCAGCATTTT. Translation: CSVGQGSQPQHF.

This chain joins TRBV2 and TRBJ1-3; no clear D gene. Germline values: CDR1 SNHLY, CDR2 FYNNEI. V shed 6 bases and J shed 6 bases, with 15 bases lying between them. The CDR3 is 14 amino acids. The CDR3 region has the DNA TGTGCCAGCAGAGATTGGCTAGCCAAAAACACCATATATTTT. Translation: CASRDWLAKNTIYF.

This clonotype has a handful of counts. The chain joins TRBV7-9 to TRBJ1-1; weak D call: TRBD1 (5 bases). Trimming took off 4 bases at V and 4 bases at J, with 13 bases between the two ends. The CDR3 runs to 14 residues. CDR1 is SEHNR and CDR2 is FQNEAQ in the germline V gene (reference sequence). CDR3 in amino acids: CASSSRGRGTEAFF. The CDR3, as DNA: TGTGCCAGCAGCTCTAGGGGACGGGGCACTGAAGCTTTCTTT.

This clonotype occurred many times. The chain links TRBV2 to TRBJ2-7, with 11 bases lining up with TRBD1. With V trimmed by 7 bases and J by 3 bases, 5 bases remained unmatched. Germline lookup yields CDR1 SNHLY and CDR2 FYNNEI. This CDR3 comprises 14 residues. CDR3 sequence: CASNTGQGDYEQYF. CDR3 nucleotide sequence: TGTGCCAGCAATACGGGACAGGGGGACTACGAGCAGTACTTC.

On this clonotype: One base away lies a much larger clone, so this may be a sequencing read error. V usage is TRBV10-3 and J usage is TRBJ1-1, with TRBD1 identical over 10 bases. Germline loops: CDR1 ENHRY, CDR2 SYGVKD. The CDR3 is made up of 14 amino acids. Germline trimming cut 11 bases from V and 8 bases from J; bases unmatched to any gene: 14. The CDR3: CAVTLGQGTREAFF. Written as DNA, the CDR3 is TGTGCCGTCACTTTGGGACAGGGGACGAGGGAAGCTTTCTTT.

This chain uses TRBV20-1 with TRBJ2-7; 13 bases line up with TRBD2. CDR3 length: 19 amino acids. Germline V CDR1 and CDR2: DFQATT, SNEGSKA (reference sequence). As DNA, the CDR3 is TGCAGCACTACGCACTGGACTAGCGGGAGTATTGGTGGTTCCGGGGAGCAGTACTTC. Its translation: CSTTHWTSGSIGGSGEQYF.

In its sample, this clonotype was seen a few times. The chain uses TRBV11-2 and TRBJ2-7; 7 bases are shared with TRBD1. The trim removed 6 bases at V and 2 bases at J, leaving 7 bases unmatched. Germline assignment: CDR1 SGHAT and CDR2 FQNNGV. The CDR3 is made up of 14 amino acids. The CDR3 spells CASRQPGQPYEQYF. DNA of the CDR3: TGTGCCAGCAGACAACCGGGACAGCCCTACGAGCAGTACTTC.

This clonotype was counted between two and nine times. The chain is built from TRBV7-9 and TRBJ2-7; TRBD1 matches at 7 bases. Germline lookup yields CDR1 SEHNR and CDR2 FQNEAQ (reference sequence). The V gene end was trimmed by 3 bases and the J gene end by 6 bases; junction bases not matched to a gene: 8. This CDR3 comprises 14 residues. As DNA, the CDR3 is TGTGCCAGCAGCTTGGGACAGAACCAACTCGAGCAGTACTTC. Its translation: CASSLGQNQLEQYF.

V gene TRBV29-1 combines with J gene TRBJ1-5; possible D gene TRBD1, 5 bases. V was cut by 8 bases and J by 8 bases, with 16 bases left in between. This CDR3 is built from 12 residues. The V gene's germline CDR1 is SQVTM and CDR2 ANQGSEA. The CDR3 loop is CSLLGLGEPQHF. DNA of the CDR3: TGCAGCCTTCTGGGGCTGGGGGAGCCCCAGCATTTT.

This clonotype was seen only once. This may arise from a read error, as a much more abundant clone is one base away. This sequence joins TRBV10-3 and TRBJ2-7; D is undetermined. Between the trimmed V and J ends, which lost 5 bases and 7 bases, there was a span of 15 bases. Germline lookup yields CDR1 ENHRY and CDR2 SYGVKD. The CDR3 consists of 13 residues. CDR3 protein: CAISKLSPMEQYF. The CDR3 DNA reads as TGTGCCATCAGTAAGCTATCTCCTATGGAGCAGTACTTC.

The table lists this clonotype with many counts. V and J are TRBV11-2 and TRBJ1-6; D is unclear. V was cut by 4 bases and J by 10 bases, with 11 bases left in between. The CDR3 runs to 13 residues. The germline CDR1 and CDR2 sequences are SGHAT and FQNNGV. CDR3 protein: CASSYFLSSPLHF. Written as DNA, the CDR3 is TGTGCCAGCAGCTACTTTCTCTCCTCACCCCTCCACTTT.

Notes on this clonotype: Sequence at one end of the junction differs from germline and may be a read error. The chain carries TRBV10-3 and TRBJ1-1; D is unresolved. Looked up from germline, CDR1 is ENHRY and CDR2 is SYGVKD. This CDR3 is built from 13 residues. CDR3 bases: TGTGCCAGCAGTGGGTCGAATCTCGCCGAAGCTTTCTTT. Translated, it gives CASSGSNLAEAFF.

The sample holds a few counts of this clonotype. Written as DNA, the CDR3 is TGCAGTGCCCCGGCCAGCACCCAAGAGACCCAGTACTTC. Amino acids: CSAPASTQETQYF. The chain uses TRBV20-1 and TRBJ2-5; D is unclear. Germline CDR1 DFQATT, CDR2 SNEGSKA (reference sequence). Trimming removed 6 bases from V and 1 base from J, with 12 bases in between. The CDR3 has 13 amino acids.

The chain has TRBV2 and TRBJ1-1, with D perhaps matching TRBD1 (6 bases). Germline V CDR1 and CDR2: SNHLY, FYNNEI. CDR3 length: 13 amino acids. Trimming took off 6 bases at V and 7 bases at J, with 15 bases between the two ends. CDR3 amino acids: CASSLGGAREAFF. CDR3 in DNA: TGTGCCAGCAGCTTAGGGGGGGCGCGTGAAGCTTTCTTT.

V gene TRBV25-1 combines with J gene TRBJ1-4; TRBD1 matches at 7 bases. CDR3 size: 17 residues. Germline values: CDR1 MGHDK, CDR2 SYGVNS. Germline trimming cut 5 bases from V and 4 bases from J; bases unmatched to any gene: 13. The CDR3 loop is CASSYLQLQGINEKLFF. The CDR3 nucleotides read TGTGCCAGCAGTTACTTGCAACTACAGGGGATTAATGAAAAACTGTTTTTT.

J is TRBJ2-5 and V is TRBV7-9; 8 bases align to TRBD2. Germline loops: CDR1 SEHNR, CDR2 FQNEAQ (reference sequence). The CDR3 has 15 amino acids. The V gene end was trimmed by 5 bases and the J gene end by 5 bases; junction bases not matched to a gene: 10. CDR3 sequence: CASSPGGAEYETQYF. CDR3 nucleotides: TGTGCCAGCAGCCCGGGGGGGGCAGAGTACGAGACCCAGTACTTC.

The rearrangement uses TRBV5-1 and TRBJ1-3; D gene uncertain. V lost 5 bases and J lost 1, with 13 bases in between. The CDR3 has 15 residues. Germline lookup yields CDR1 SGHRS and CDR2 YFSETQ. CDR3 DNA sequence: TGCGCCAGCAGGGACTTTGGCGGATCTGGAAACACCATATATTTT. It specifies CASRDFGGSGNTIYF.